Following are 18 T cell receptor beta chains from one sample sequenced in a study of blood T cells in healthy people across ages. With a J-beta primer mix and a sample-barcoded 5' primer, a second PCR ran about 6 to 11 cycles. From the 5' RACE reads, TCRdb called clonotypes with MiXCR, one entry per CDR3 protein. The table has about 1.7 million distinct CDR3 sequences, 28% seen once; the top ten hold 7.7%. The material sequenced was blood. Receptor source: a woman under 40 in good health.

The chain carries TRBV2 and TRBJ2-3, with TRBD2 as a possible D gene (5 bases). The V and J ends lost 2 bases and 2 bases respectively, with 8 bases between them. The germline gives CDR1 SNHLY, CDR2 FYNNEI. The CDR3 extends over 14 amino acids. The DNA for the CDR3 is TGTGCCAGCAGTGAAATAGCGCCCACAGATACGCAGTATTTT. This translates into CASSEIAPTDTQYF. Together with reference TRBV2 and TRBJ2-3, the CDR3 gives the full variable domain: EPEVTQTPSHQVTQMGQEVILRCVPISNHLYFYWYRQILGQKVEFLVSFYNNEISEKSEIFDDQFSVERPDGSNFTLKIRSTKLEDSAMYFCASSEIAPTDTQYFGPGTRLTVL.

This clonotype has a count of ten or more. This chain links TRBV3-1 with TRBJ2-1; D is perhaps TRBD1 (5 bases). CDR1 is LGHDT and CDR2 is YNNKEL in the germline V gene (reference sequence). Trimming stripped 0 bases from V and 12 bases from J, with 9 bases between. This CDR3 has 12 residues. In DNA, the CDR3 is TGTGCCAGCAGCCAAGAAGGGGCGAGGCAGTTCTTC. It translates to CASSQEGARQFF.

The chain joins TRBV6-2 or TRBV6-3 to TRBJ2-7; D is uncertain. CDR1 and CDR2 from the germline V gene are MNHEY and SVGEGT. Trimming cost V 2 bases and J 3 bases, with 8 bases left between them. The CDR3 contains 13 residues. DNA of the CDR3: TGTGCCAGCAGTTACGTTGACGGCTACGAGCAGTACTTC. Protein: CASSYVDGYEQYF.

The chain carries TRBV7-2 and TRBJ2-4; 7 positions agree with TRBD2. Germline values: CDR1 SGHTA, CDR2 FQGNSA. The CDR3 contains 15 residues. J gave up 13 bases and V 3 bases, and 15 bases lay outside the gene matches. CDR3 sequence reads: CASSFGGGPYNEQYF. Written as DNA, the CDR3 is TGTGCCAGCAGCTTTGGCGGGGGACCATACAATGAGCAGTACTTC.

This chain joins TRBV15 and TRBJ1-5, with D perhaps matching TRBD1 (5 bases). V was clipped by 5 bases and J by 1 base, with 15 bases between them. Germline CDR1 LNHNV, CDR2 YYDKDF (reference sequence). The CDR3 runs to 16 residues. CDR3 loop: CATSPRLRQSNQPQHF. Written as DNA, the CDR3 is TGTGCCACCAGCCCCCGGCTAAGACAGAGCAATCAGCCCCAGCATTTT.

This clonotype turned up a few times. V gene TRBV5-6 combines with J gene TRBJ2-1, with 7 positions matching TRBD2. Germline trimming cut 4 bases from V and 3 bases from J; bases unmatched to any gene: 10. This CDR3 has 16 amino acids. CDR1 is SGHDT and CDR2 is YYEEEE in the germline V gene. The CDR3 bases are TGTGCCAGCAGCCCCTCGGGGGGACTTGACTACAATGAGCAGTTCTTC. Translating it yields CASSPSGGLDYNEQFF.

The V gene is TRBV30, the J gene TRBJ1-1; D ambiguous. Germline V lookup: CDR1 GTSNPN, CDR2 SVGIG (reference sequence). This CDR3 is built from 14 residues. The V gene lost 2 bases and the J gene lost 1 base, with 11 bases spanning the gap. CDR3 sequence: CAWSFGKENTEAFF. CDR3 in DNA: TGTGCCTGGAGTTTCGGTAAGGAGAACACTGAAGCTTTCTTT.

For this clonotype: Germline is not matched at one junction end, which may reflect a read error. The CDR3 bases are TGCAGTGTTAGAGGGGTGAACCACTCCCTTTACGAGCAGTACTTC. Translated, it gives CSVRGVNHSLYEQYF. The chain recombines TRBV20-1 with TRBJ2-7; either TRBD1 or TRBD2 may fit D (5 bases each). This CDR3 comprises 15 residues. Germline V gene sequence: CDR1 DFQATT, CDR2 SNEGSKA (reference sequence).

This chain links TRBV18 with TRBJ1-1; D unclear. CDR1 is KGHSH and CDR2 is LQKENI in the germline V gene. This CDR3 comprises 12 residues. Trimming took off 3 bases at V and 8 bases at J, with 10 bases between the two ends. In nucleotides, the CDR3 is TGTGCCAGCTCACCGACCTCTCAAGAAGCTTTCTTT. Protein product: CASSPTSQEAFF.

This rearrangement joins TRBV6-6 to TRBJ2-4; possible D gene TRBD1, 5 bases. Trimming removed 3 bases at V and 13 bases at J, with 16 bases between. The CDR3 is 13 amino acids. Germline V gene sequence: CDR1 MNHNY, CDR2 SVGAGI (reference sequence). The CDR3: CASSYSGSYGQYF. The CDR3 nucleotides read TGTGCCAGCAGTTATTCAGGGTCCTACGGACAGTACTTC.

This clonotype was observed a few times. The chain combines TRBV6-5 with TRBJ1-2; 7 bases map to TRBD1. V shed 4 bases and J 4 bases; nucleotides not matched to a gene: 9. Per germline, CDR1 MNHEY and CDR2 SVGAGI. This CDR3 contains 15 residues. CDR3 nucleotides: TGTGCCAGCAGTTCGGTCTCACAGGGGACCTATGGCTACACCTTC. This codes for CASSSVSQGTYGYTF.

This clonotype has ten or more counts. V is TRBV5-6 and J is TRBJ2-5, with a tentative D call TRBD1 (5 bases). The CDR3 loop spans 14 amino acids. Germline V gives CDR1 SGHDT, CDR2 YYEEEE. The V and J ends lost 2 bases and 4 bases respectively, with 12 bases between them. The DNA for the CDR3 is TGTGCCAGCAGCTTAGGGGAATATGGAGAGACCCAGTACTTC. Protein sequence: CASSLGEYGETQYF.

As for this clonotype: A read error is possible here, since a much larger clone lies one base away. The chain links TRBV12-3 or TRBV12-4 to TRBJ1-6; tentatively, D is TRBD1 (5 bases). CDR3 length equals 13 residues. DNA of the CDR3: TGTGCCAGCAGGGATGGGGGGAATTCACCCCGCCACTTT. It codes for CASRDGGNSPRHF.

The chain uses TRBV7-9 and TRBJ1-4; D perhaps matches TRBD1 (6 bases). V was clipped by 5 bases and J by 7 bases, with 17 bases between them. The CDR3 spans 15 residues. CDR1 and CDR2 from the germline V gene are SEHNR and FQNEAQ (reference sequence). CDR3 nucleotides: TGTGCCAGCAGCCCTCCCCGGGGGCGCGGTGAAAAACTGTTTTTT. It is translated as CASSPPRGRGEKLFF. Filled out from reference TRBV7-9 and TRBJ1-4, the complete variable domain reads DTGVSQNPRHKITKRGQNVTFRCDPISEHNRLYWYRQTLGQGPEFLTYFQNEAQLEKSRLLSDRFSAERPKGSFSTLEIQRTEQGDSAMYLCASSPPRGRGEKLFFGSGTQLSVL.

The count of this clonotype is one. The V and J genes are TRBV6-1 and TRBJ1-2; no firm D call. Between the trimmed V and J ends, which lost 3 bases and 2 bases, there was a span of 10 bases. The CDR3 totals 14 residues. The germline gives CDR1 MNHNS, CDR2 SASEGT. Written as DNA, the CDR3 is TGTGCCAGCAGTGACGGTGAAGAGAACTATGGCTACACCTTC. Amino acids: CASSDGEENYGYTF.

Comments on this clonotype: One base away lies a much larger clone, so this may be a sequencing read error. The CDR3 is CSVVAGLAGGKQYF. The CDR3 DNA is TGCAGCGTGGTTGCGGGACTAGCGGGAGGAAAGCAGTACTTC. The chain employs TRBV29-1 and TRBJ2-7; 15 nucleotides match TRBD2. The V segment lost 6 bases and the J segment 8 bases; nucleotides outside the gene matches: 8. This CDR3 is 14 amino acids long. CDR1 is SQVTM, CDR2 ANQGSEA, per germline.

In its sample, this clonotype was seen a few times. This chain joins TRBV7-9 and TRBJ1-2; D remains ambiguous. This CDR3 has 12 amino acids. The V end was cut by 10 bases, the J end by 6 bases, with 15 bases between. In germline, CDR1 is SEHNR, CDR2 FQNEAQ (reference sequence). The CDR3 region has the DNA TGTGCCACATGGACGGATCTGAATGGCTACACCTTC. This codes for CATWTDLNGYTF. Drawing the rest from reference TRBV7-9 and TRBJ1-2, the complete variable domain is DTGVSQNPRHKITKRGQNVTFRCDPISEHNRLYWYRQTLGQGPEFLTYFQNEAQLEKSRLLSDRFSAERPKGSFSTLEIQRTEQGDSAMYLCATWTDLNGYTFGSGTRLTVV.

This clonotype was detected ten times or more. The rearrangement uses TRBV27 and TRBJ2-3; D call uncertain. The CDR3 spans 13 residues. Looked up from germline, CDR1 is MNHEY and CDR2 is SMNVEV (reference sequence). Trimming removed 7 bases from V and 1 base from J, with 9 bases in between. CDR3 residues: CASTLLGTDTQYF. The CDR3 coding sequence is TGTGCCAGCACTCTATTAGGCACAGATACGCAGTATTTT.